This TCR beta chain was recorded in a study of T-cell memory formation after mild COVID-19 (dated by TCRdb to about 2021). In terms of the full investigation: TCR sequence clusters from the two donors were largely donor specific. T-cell clones expanding and contracting after mild COVID-19 in two donors were tracked by longitudinal TCRalpha and TCRbeta repertoire sequencing. Two young, previously healthy adult volunteers made up the cohort, one male and one female. Points the paper makes about the study in general: The study included only a couple of mild cases, and larger cohorts that include severe cases with pre-infection samples were judged to be necessary. Contracting CD4+ clones were found mainly in CM and EM memory subsets, while CD8+ clones were enriched in EMRA. Whether the second-wave clones peaking on day 37 were SARS-CoV-2 specific was not confirmed. Clones contracting from day 15 to 85 had balanced CD4/CD8 phenotypes, while a second wave expanding from day 15 to 37 was biased towards CD4+. Some responding clones were detected in pre-infection memory, which suggested that pre-existing cross-reactive memory T cells had joined the SARS-CoV-2 response.

Sequencing took place on an Illumina NovaSeq 6000. TCRalpha and TCRbeta cDNA libraries were constructed by 5'RACE with constant-segment primers, with sample barcodes and unique molecular identifiers being introduced. Trizol reagent was used to extract RNA from every sample. The libraries were amplified in two PCR steps, and the second step added a second sample barcode and Illumina TruSeq adapters. Libraries were sequenced on an Illumina NovaSeq with 2 x 150 bp paired-end reads. The original pipeline was this. The reads were demultiplexed and collapsed into UMI-guided consensus sequences using migec v1.2.7. Using mixcr v2.1.11, the UMI consensuses were aligned to TRA and TRB V and J templates and assembled into clonotypes. A clonotype was counted as expanded or contracted only if both edgeR and NoisET called the change significant, with noise models trained on biological replicates. edgeR calls used a false discovery rate-adjusted p below 0.01 and a log2 fold-change threshold of 1. As an exploratory analysis of dynamics, PCA with hierarchical clustering was applied to max-normalized trajectories of the 1000 most abundant clonotypes. Separately sequenced CD4+ and CD8+ repertoires were used to assign a CD4 or CD8 phenotype to each responding clone. TCRdb reanalyzed the raw reads on its own, using fastp at Q25 for trimming and MiXCR for clone calling, and kept in-frame beta chains. Each entry merges the rows of one CDR3 protein and shows their most common DNA and genes. TCRdb assigned the V and J calls; the authors' analysis was not used. Across this sample there are tens of thousands of distinct CDR3 sequences, with 28% seen only once. Jointly, the top ten make up approximately 39% of the sample.

With respect to this clonotype: The antigen it binds to is not known. Qualities for individual bases were not recorded, and no much larger clone is one base off.

PBMCs were isolated by Ficoll-Paque density gradient centrifugation. Including the terminal cysteine and phenylalanine, the CDR3 comprises 12 residues. Of all the DNA, just the CDR3 is kept, 36 bases in frame from base 1. As encoded in the germline V gene, CDR1 is MGHRA while CDR2 is YSYEKL. Deletion took 4 bases off V and 7 bases off J, with a span of 10 bases between the germline ends. The sequence was collected from a man younger than 35 who had mild COVID-19 (a few samples of this study predate the infection). The sample titles of this study are shuffled in the database, so cell type and time point are left out; the donor was told from shared clones. The rearrangement combines TRBV4-1 with TRBJ1-1, with the D gene not confidently named. The sample was PBMCs or a T cell subset sorted from them (not recorded which). The CDR3 here reads CASSPDRVEAFF. Read as DNA, the sequence is TGCGCCAGCAGCCCGGACCGGGTTGAAGCTTTCTTT.